The T cell receptor beta chain described here comes from a study of control samples from healthy donors and cancer patients. Trimming left V 4 bases short and J 10 bases short, with 13 bases between. From germline, CDR1 is SEHNR and CDR2 FQNEAQ (reference sequence). This CDR3 is 12 amino acids long. The protocol was immunoSEQ multiplex PCR, while the TCRdb copy is restricted to in-frame clones and leaves out a portion. The repertoire has more than 50,000 clones, around 95% of them found once; the top ten carry roughly 0.99%. The chain combines TRBV7-9 with TRBJ1-1; no clear D gene. This TCR came from a young woman in good health. The specimen was blood. The CDR3 is CASSSGSPGAFF. The CDR3 nucleotides are TGTGCCAGCAGCTCGGGGTCCCCAGGAGCTTTCTTT. The complete variable domain, with remaining parts taken from reference TRBV7-9 and TRBJ1-1, reads DTGVSQNPRHKITKRGQNVTFRCDPISEHNRLYWYRQTLGQGPEFLTYFQNEAQLEKSRLLSDRFSAERPKGSFSTLEIQRTEQGDSAMYLCASSSGSPGAFFGQGTRLTVV.